This paragraph reports one T cell receptor beta chain. Its target antigen remains unknown. Base-call qualities are not available, and no considerably larger clone is one nucleotide away. This record belongs to a study of T cell responses to AZD1222 COVID-19 vaccine (dated by TCRdb to 2020 to 2023). For the study in its entirety: Because spike-specific TCR depth and breadth did not differ between the two schedules, AZD1222 recipients who got a second dose at roughly 4 weeks were pooled with those who got a second dose at roughly 12 weeks. Trial participants were enrolled by age into 18-55, 56-69 and 70-plus year subgroups, with about 150, 27 and 61 TCR-sequenced participants respectively. A total of roughly 240 trial participants underwent TCR sequencing, of whom around 200 received two doses of AZD1222 and roughly 25 received two doses of the MenACWY control vaccine. General conclusions and limits of the study: The 56-69-year group was small, and its depth increase did not reach significance, likely because of low power. Because no day 14 peak-response samples were available, repertoires were characterized only after the peak T cell response. Reportedly, close to half of the unique spike-specific TCRs recognized epitopes lying outside the regions that are mutated in the B.1.351 and B.1.1.7 variants. Participants were mostly white British and included more females than males, and it was suggested by the authors that clonal diversity may have been underestimated. Conclusions about previously exposed vaccinees were limited because only six AZD1222 recipients were SARS-CoV-2 seropositive at baseline. Vaccine-associated CD4 TCRs spanned the whole spike protein, with dominant responses in regions 160-218 and 743-854. A significant rise in spike-specific TCR breadth and depth was observed after two AZD1222 doses relative to day 0 and relative to MenACWY recipients.

V drops 5 bases and J drops 2 bases, leaving 17 bases in between. The germline V gene provides CDR1 SGHVS and CDR2 FQNEAQ. Including cysteine and phenylalanine, the CDR3 has 16 amino acids. The CDR3 DNA has 48 bases and is translated from base 1. The CDR3 regions of human TCRbeta chains were analyzed by immunosequencing. The authors' pipeline ran thus. Repertoire TCRs were checked for matches against a reference library of SARS-CoV-2-specific TCRs that had been generated using the MIRA antigen-specificity platform. Breadth meant the fraction of unique TCRs that were SARS-CoV-2-associated, whereas depth meant the fraction of total T cells that were SARS-CoV-2-associated. Each spike-specific TCR was assigned to its reactive spike region and to a CD4 or CD8 class using the MIRA data. Log10-transformed breadth and depth values were compared by one-way ANOVA with Sidak's multiple comparisons tests. TCRdb's version of the immuneACCESS table is confined to in-frame rearrangements and falls short of the full clone set. An unresolved V gene accounts for under half of the shortfall where checked; the remainder is of unknown origin. V and J calls and clone size are copied from that table; D and trimming were computed from the DNA. The sample table lists 90,000 to 120,000 clones, roughly 90% of them with a count of one. The biggest ten clones account for 6.6% of the sample.

According to the study, the label for this sample's time point signals: baseline before first vaccination. Vaccinee samples were obtained from the UK trials COV001 and COV002, which included a single-blind randomized controlled phase 2/3 trial of AZD1222 (ChAdOx1 nCoV-19) in healthy adults. Trial participant PBMC samples were collected at day 0 and day 28 after the second dose for TCRbeta chain sequencing. The rearranged chain carries TRBV7-8 and TRBJ2-3; the best D guess is TRBD2, with 5 bases matching. The material sequenced was peripheral blood, taken on day 0 of AZD1222 vaccination. The source of this sequence is an adult in good health. The sequence in DNA is TGTGCCAGCAGCGTGAGGTCGGGGATCAACACAGATACGCAGTATTTT. It codes for CASSVRSGINTDTQYF.